The TCR beta chain under discussion was sequenced for a study of beta chain features in type 1 diabetes. The study, taken as a whole, reports: Significant though moderate, a shortening of TCRB CDR3s appeared in all four CD4+ subsets of Type 1 diabetes patients.

This CDR3 comprises 13 residues. With 4 bases removed from V and 4 bases from J, the gap between germline ends came to 13 bases. Germline V gene sequence: CDR1 SQVTM, CDR2 ANQGSEA. This clone was detected only a few times. The target antigen is unknown. As every portion of the isolated RNA was reverse transcribed, the sequencing read expressed TCRB transcripts. Method: immunoSEQ multiplex PCR; TCRdb's copy keeps in-frame clones and lacks some. The data show approximately 240,000 clones, 16% seen once. The TCR comes from a man aged 25 to 45 with type 1 diabetes. The chain combines TRBV29-1 with TRBJ1-2; possibly TRBD1 for D (6 bases). Input material: naive CD4+ T cells from blood. This chain's CDR3 is CSVGTGLTYGYTF. The DNA of the CDR3 is TGCAGCGTTGGCACAGGGTTGACCTATGGCTACACCTTC.